Below, one T cell receptor (beta chain) is given with its context. Per the germline V gene, CDR1 is SGHNT and CDR2 is YYREEE (reference sequence). The CDR3 spans 14 residues. The J segment lost 2 bases and the V segment lost 4 bases, leaving 4 bases of the junction unmatched. The sample originates from a study of blood T cell repertoires in COVID-19. Libraries were prepared by immunoSEQ multiplex PCR; TCRdb keeps only in-frame clonotypes and omits some of them. The table records about 100,000 clones, approximately 86% of them present only once. The TCR comes from an older man with acute or convalescent COVID-19. The V and J genes are TRBV5-4 and TRBJ2-7; 9 positions agree with TRBD2. Sequenced material: peripheral blood. The CDR3: CASSPGLAAYEQYF. DNA of the CDR3: TGTGCCAGCAGCCCGGGACTAGCTGCCTACGAGCAGTACTTC.